Listed here are 6 T cell receptor beta chains from one sample, sequenced in a study of beta chain features in type 1 diabetes. The isolated RNA, all of it, was reverse transcribed, so expressed TCRB transcripts were what got sequenced. Using immunoSEQ multiplex PCR, the repertoire was profiled, and TCRdb retains in-frame clones only, with some absent. The data contain 60,000 or so clones, about 60% of them singletons. Sequencing was done on a sample of Tregs from blood. These TCRs come from a woman under 30 in good health.

The rearrangement links TRBV7-2 to TRBJ1-5, with TRBD1 as a possible D gene (5 bases). The V gene lost 0 bases and the J gene lost 6 bases, with 12 bases spanning the gap. Germline loops: CDR1 SGHTA, CDR2 FQGNSA. This CDR3 is built from 15 residues. This CDR3 is CASSLALGGTQPQHF. CDR3 nucleotide sequence: TGTGCCAGCAGCTTAGCCCTGGGGGGAACTCAGCCCCAGCATTTT.

V usage is TRBV5-3 and J usage is TRBJ1-4; 9 bases match TRBD1. TRBV5-3 is identified as an open reading frame with a role that is uncertain. The CDR3 contains 17 residues. V trimming: 2 bases; J trimming: 7 bases; junction bases outside the gene matches: 12. CDR3 residues: CARSFFPQGQGPEKLFF. In nucleotides, the CDR3 is TGTGCCAGAAGCTTTTTCCCACAGGGACAGGGACCTGAAAAACTGTTTTTT.

V is TRBV7-9 and J is TRBJ2-5, with 9 bases that match TRBD2. CDR1 and CDR2 (germline): SEHNR, FQNEAQ (reference sequence). This CDR3 is built from 14 residues. V gave up 6 bases and J gave up 4 bases; unmatched junction bases: 6. CDR3 protein: CASRRGGPGETQYF. The CDR3 nucleotides are TGTGCCAGCAGGCGGGGGGGGCCTGGAGAGACCCAGTACTTC.

This sequence joins TRBV10-3 and TRBJ2-7; 10 bases agree with TRBD2. The CDR3 length is 14 residues. Germline trimming cut 6 bases from V and 3 bases from J; bases unmatched to any gene: 5. Germline assignment: CDR1 ENHRY and CDR2 SYGVKD. Here the CDR3 DNA reads TGTGCCATCAGGCCGGGACTAGCGTACTACGAGCAGTACTTC. It encodes CAIRPGLAYYEQYF.

The chain is built from TRBV7-8 and TRBJ1-6; D call uncertain. Trimming took off 5 bases at V and 7 bases at J, with 15 bases between the two ends. The germline V gene has CDR1 SGHVS and CDR2 FQNEAQ. CDR3 length equals 15 residues. CDR3 protein: CASSLLAGANSPLHF. DNA for the CDR3: TGTGCCAGCAGCCTACTGGCGGGAGCGAATTCACCCCTCCACTTT.

This sequence joins TRBV4-2 and TRBJ2-5, with TRBD1 identical over 9 bases. The J call may not be correct, given that the DNA end is closer to TRBJ2-7. Germline-derived CDR1 and CDR2 are LGHNA and YNFKEQ. The CDR3 loop spans 15 amino acids. CDR3 bases: TGTGCCAGCAGCCCCGAACAGGGGGCTTTCTACGAGCAGTACTTC. Amino acid sequence: CASSPEQGAFYEQYF.